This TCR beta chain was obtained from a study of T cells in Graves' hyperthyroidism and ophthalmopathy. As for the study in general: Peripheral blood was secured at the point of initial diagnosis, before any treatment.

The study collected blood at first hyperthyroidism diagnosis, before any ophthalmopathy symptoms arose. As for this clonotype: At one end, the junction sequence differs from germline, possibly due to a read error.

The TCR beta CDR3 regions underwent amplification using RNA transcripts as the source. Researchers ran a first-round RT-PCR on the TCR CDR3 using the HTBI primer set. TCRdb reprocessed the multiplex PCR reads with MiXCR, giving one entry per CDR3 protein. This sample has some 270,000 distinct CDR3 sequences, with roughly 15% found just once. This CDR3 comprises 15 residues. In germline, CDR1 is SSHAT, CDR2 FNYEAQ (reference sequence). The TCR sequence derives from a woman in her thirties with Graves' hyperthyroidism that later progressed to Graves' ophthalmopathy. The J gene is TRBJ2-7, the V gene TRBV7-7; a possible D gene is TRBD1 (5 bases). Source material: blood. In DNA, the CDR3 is TGTGCTAGCAGCGCGGACAAGGCGGTTTCCTACGAGCAGTACTTC. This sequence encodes CASSADKAVSYEQYF.